Following are 32 T cell receptor beta chains from one sample sequenced in a study of cytomegalovirus exposure and HLA in healthy donors. It was with 60 Vbeta and 13 Jbeta primers that the PCR ran. The protocol was immunoSEQ multiplex PCR, while the TCRdb copy is restricted to in-frame clones and leaves out a portion. The top ten hold 1.3% of the sample, which has approximately 200,000 clones, approximately 87% seen once. Material: PBMCs. The source of these receptors is a human donor in good health.

This clone was counted a single time. The V gene is TRBV6-1, the J gene TRBJ2-7; 7 bases are shared with TRBD1. J lost 3 bases, V lost 0 bases, and 2 bases had no gene match. Germline CDR1 MNHNS, CDR2 SASEGT. CDR3 length: 14 residues. The CDR3 sequence: CASSEAGTDYEQYF. The DNA for the CDR3 is TGTGCCAGCAGTGAAGCAGGGACAGACTACGAGCAGTACTTC.

The CDR3 spells CASQPDSYNEQFF. As DNA, the CDR3 is TGTGCCAGCCAGCCGGACAGCTACAATGAGCAGTTCTTC. The chain recombines TRBV19 with TRBJ2-1; D perhaps matches TRBD1 (6 bases). The germline V gene encodes CDR1 LNHDA and CDR2 SQIVND (reference sequence). This CDR3 contains 13 residues. The V end lost 9 bases, the J end lost 3 bases, and 12 bases lay between the germline ends.

CDR3 DNA sequence: TGTGCCAGCAGCCCTACAGCGATGGGGCCCTACGAGCAGTACTTC. Its translation: CASSPTAMGPYEQYF. The chain is built from TRBV7-9 and TRBJ2-7; D is perhaps TRBD1 (5 bases). V was trimmed by 5 bases and J by 2 bases, leaving 16 bases between them. This CDR3 region has 15 residues. Germline V gives CDR1 SEHNR, CDR2 FQNEAQ (reference sequence).

This clone was counted a few times. The J gene is TRBJ2-7, the V gene TRBV11-2; D gene unclear. CDR3 length equals 15 residues. Germline V CDR1 and CDR2: SGHAT, FQNNGV. Trimming removed 1 base at V and 3 bases at J, with 13 bases between. Here the CDR3 DNA reads TGTGCCAGCAGCTTAGCGCTGGCAGGAAACTACGAGCAGTACTTC. Translated, it gives CASSLALAGNYEQYF.

The V gene is TRBV10-3, the J gene TRBJ1-2, with 10 bases matching TRBD1. J was trimmed by 8 bases and V by 6 bases; bases with no gene match: 3. Germline V gene lookup returns CDR1 ENHRY and CDR2 SYGVKD. This CDR3 has 12 amino acids. DNA for the CDR3: TGTGCCATCAGAGGGACAGGGGAAGGCTACACCTTC. This translates into CAIRGTGEGYTF.

The chain has TRBV30 and TRBJ2-2; D is unclear. The CDR3 runs 13 residues. The germline V gene has CDR1 GTSNPN and CDR2 SVGIG (reference sequence). V gave up 3 bases and J gave up 1 base, with 6 bases separating them. The CDR3 DNA sequence: TGTGCCTGGAGAACGGGGAACACCGGGGAGCTGTTTTTT. The encoded protein is CAWRTGNTGELFF.

There are a few counts of this clone. The chain couples TRBV6-6 to TRBJ1-2; a weak D match, TRBD1 (6 bases). Germline loops: CDR1 MNHNY, CDR2 SVGAGI (reference sequence). With 6 bases removed from V and 4 bases from J, the gap between germline ends came to 9 bases. There are 12 residues in the CDR3. CDR3 region: CASRKDSYGYTF. The DNA for the CDR3 is TGTGCCAGCAGGAAGGACAGCTATGGCTACACCTTC.

This chain links TRBV10-3 with TRBJ2-1; 7 nucleotides agree with TRBD1. The trim removed 3 bases at V and 6 bases at J, leaving 5 bases unmatched. In germline, CDR1 is ENHRY, CDR2 SYGVKD. The length of the CDR3 is 14 residues. This chain's CDR3 is CAISDHGQANEQFF. The CDR3 coding sequence is TGTGCCATCAGTGACCATGGACAGGCCAATGAGCAGTTCTTC.

The chain links TRBV7-9 to TRBJ2-7, with 7 bases that match TRBD2. The CDR3 length is 15 residues. Trimming cost V 6 bases and J 0 bases; bases outside gene matches: 8. Germline-derived CDR1 and CDR2 are SEHNR and FQNEAQ (reference sequence). The CDR3 spells CASRGGVGTSYEQYF. The CDR3 nucleotides are TGTGCCAGCAGGGGGGGGGTAGGGACCTCCTACGAGCAGTACTTC.

V usage is TRBV6-1 and J usage is TRBJ2-1; 7 bases match TRBD2. Germline CDR1 and CDR2: MNHNS and SASEGT. V lost 6 bases to trimming and J lost 9 bases; unmatched junction nucleotides: 2. This CDR3 has 11 residues. CDR3 bases: TGTGCCAGCAGCACGGGGGGTGAGCAGTTCTTC. This gives the protein CASSTGGEQFF.

The chain is built from TRBV27 and TRBJ2-3; 7 bases agree with TRBD1. The CDR3 has 13 residues. Per germline, CDR1 MNHEY and CDR2 SMNVEV (reference sequence). J was trimmed by 5 bases and V by 5 bases; bases with no gene match: 4. CDR3 coding DNA: TGTGCCAGCAGTCTAACAGGGGAAGATACGCAGTATTTT. Its translation is CASSLTGEDTQYF.

The chain joins TRBV27 to TRBJ2-7; 7 positions agree with TRBD2. CDR1 and CDR2 from the germline V gene are MNHEY and SMNVEV (reference sequence). Trimming cost V 5 bases and J 6 bases; bases outside gene matches: 10. The CDR3 extends over 14 amino acids. DNA for the CDR3: TGTGCCAGCAGTCCGTCCCGGGAGGCCGGCGAGCAGTACTTC. Translating gives CASSPSREAGEQYF.

The CDR3 is CASSQGWGGQGLTFQPQHF. For the CDR3, the DNA is TGCGCCAGCAGCCAAGGTTGGGGGGGACAGGGGCTTACCTTTCAGCCCCAGCATTTT. This chain links TRBV4-1 with TRBJ1-5, with 10 nucleotides matching TRBD1. Trimming removed 1 base from V and 6 bases from J; junction bases left unmatched: 15. This CDR3 has 19 amino acids. Germline values: CDR1 MGHRA, CDR2 YSYEKL.

This clone showed up just once. This chain joins TRBV6-1 and TRBJ2-7, with TRBD2 as a possible D gene (8 bases). Germline V gene data show CDR1 as MNHNS and CDR2 as SASEGT. V gave up 9 bases and J gave up 2 bases, with 14 bases separating them. This CDR3 has 13 amino acids. The CDR3 coding sequence is TGTGCCAGTAGCGGGACAGTCACCTACGAGCAGTACTTC. Translated: CASSGTVTYEQYF.

This clone has only one observation. The chain couples TRBV7-9 to TRBJ1-2; D not certain. This CDR3 spans 13 amino acids. Germline values: CDR1 SEHNR, CDR2 FQNEAQ (reference sequence). V lost 1 base, J lost 3 bases, and 6 bases lay in between. CDR3 sequence: CASSLGRYYGYTF. In DNA, the CDR3 is TGTGCCAGCAGCTTAGGTCGGTACTATGGCTACACCTTC.

This chain joins TRBV30 and TRBJ2-5; possibly TRBD2 for D (6 bases). There are 15 residues in the CDR3. The V and J ends lost 2 bases and 5 bases respectively, with 18 bases between them. Germline CDR1 reads GTSNPN; CDR2 reads SVGIG (reference sequence). CDR3 nucleotides: TGTGCCTGGAGTCCCCGGGGGATTTTCCGTGAGACCCAGTACTTC. This encodes CAWSPRGIFRETQYF.

CDR3 bases: TGTGCCAGCAGTTACGATGGACAGGGGACCACAGATACGCAGTATTTT. Translation gives CASSYDGQGTTDTQYF. The chain joins TRBV6-5 to TRBJ2-3; 9 bases map to TRBD1. Germline values: CDR1 MNHEY, CDR2 SVGAGI. Trimming cost V 2 bases and J 2 bases; bases outside gene matches: 5. The CDR3 totals 16 residues.

The V gene is TRBV11-2, the J gene TRBJ2-3; 8 nucleotides match TRBD2. This CDR3 has 16 amino acids. The junction had 12 bases not matched to a gene; V was cut back by 5 bases and J by 5 bases. Looked up from germline, CDR1 is SGHAT and CDR2 is FQNNGV. CDR3: CASSPIKRERKDTQYF. The CDR3, as DNA: TGTGCCAGCAGCCCCATAAAGCGGGAGAGGAAAGATACGCAGTATTTT.

This clone appeared a single time. DNA for the CDR3: TGTGCCAGCAGCGTGAAAGCTGGGACAGGGGGCTACGAGCAGTACTTC. Protein: CASSVKAGTGGYEQYF. The chain uses TRBV7-3 and TRBJ2-7; 11 nucleotides align to TRBD1. Germline lookup yields CDR1 SGHTA and CDR2 FQGTGA. The CDR3 totals 16 residues. V lost 5 bases, J lost 3 bases, and 9 bases stayed unmatched.

The CDR3 reads CASSFWASEEQYF. The CDR3 region has the DNA TGTGCCAGCAGCTTTTGGGCTAGCGAAGAGCAGTACTTC. The genes are TRBV7-9 and TRBJ2-7; D might be TRBD2 (6 bases). The germline V gene encodes CDR1 SEHNR and CDR2 FQNEAQ (reference sequence). The CDR3 loop spans 13 amino acids. Trimming took off 3 bases at V and 7 bases at J, with 13 bases between the two ends.

The V call is TRBV30, the J call TRBJ2-1; D unclear. Trimming removed 7 bases from V and 0 bases from J, with 13 bases in between. This CDR3 region has 14 residues. CDR1 and CDR2 (germline): GTSNPN, SVGIG (reference sequence). CDR3 bases: TGTGCCTTCCGACTTGCGGCCTCCTACAATGAGCAGTTCTTC. Residues: CAFRLAASYNEQFF.

This rearrangement joins TRBV7-9 to TRBJ2-3; possible D gene TRBD2, 5 bases. Trimming took off 0 bases at V and 1 base at J, with 11 bases between the two ends. The germline gives CDR1 SEHNR, CDR2 FQNEAQ (reference sequence). This CDR3 is built from 16 residues. Here the CDR3 reads CASSLATGAGTDTQYF. The CDR3 region has the DNA TGTGCCAGCAGCTTAGCGACCGGAGCGGGCACAGATACGCAGTATTTT.

The chain recombines TRBV6-6 with TRBJ1-4; weak D call: TRBD1 (5 bases). This CDR3 contains 14 residues. Germline CDR1 and CDR2: MNHNY and SVGAGI (reference sequence). V shed 8 bases and J shed 6 bases, with 16 bases lying between them. The CDR3 spells CASQTGGKDEKLFF. The DNA of the CDR3 is TGTGCCAGCCAAACGGGGGGGAAGGATGAAAAACTGTTTTTT.

The chain couples TRBV14 to TRBJ2-5; the D gene is possibly TRBD1 (6 bases). This CDR3 is 18 amino acids long. Trimming pared 1 base from V and 2 bases from J, leaving 20 bases between. Germline CDR1 reads SGHDN; CDR2 reads FVKESK. CDR3 sequence reads: CASSQGPGTQPPQETQYF. CDR3 nucleotide sequence: TGTGCCAGCAGCCAAGGGCCGGGGACACAGCCACCTCAAGAGACCCAGTACTTC.

V usage is TRBV9 and J usage is TRBJ1-2; D call uncertain. The CDR3 extends over 15 amino acids. Germline CDR1 is SGDLS and CDR2 is YYNGEE. V lost 0 bases and J lost 1, with 10 bases in between. The CDR3 bases are TGTGCCAGCAGCGTAGCTCCCCTCCTTAACTATGGCTACACCTTC. Translated: CASSVAPLLNYGYTF.

The V gene is TRBV11-2, the J gene TRBJ2-7; possibly TRBD2 for D (5 bases). This CDR3 region has 16 residues. V was shortened by 2 bases and J by 3 bases, with 17 bases between the two germline ends. The germline V gene has CDR1 SGHAT and CDR2 FQNNGV. In DNA, the CDR3 is TGTGCCAGCAGCTTACTGAGGACTGAGCGAATCTACGAGCAGTACTTC. It yields the protein CASSLLRTERIYEQYF. Full variable domain (rest looked up from reference TRBV11-2 and TRBJ2-7): EAGVAQSPRYKIIEKRQSVAFWCNPISGHATLYWYQQILGQGPKLLIQFQNNGVVDDSQLPKDRFSAERLKGVDSTLKIQPAKLEDSAVYLCASSLLRTERIYEQYFGPGTRLTVT.

The J gene is TRBJ2-1, the V gene TRBV6-1; D gene ambiguous. Trimming took off 1 base at V and 10 bases at J, with 17 bases between the two ends. Germline CDR1 reads MNHNS; CDR2 reads SASEGT. CDR3 length: 15 amino acids. The CDR3 DNA follows: TGTGCCAGCAGTGAAGGAGGTAGCCCGACTCGGGAGCAGTTCTTC. This sequence encodes CASSEGGSPTREQFF.

J is TRBJ2-3 and V is TRBV29-1, with TRBD1 matching over 7 bases. The germline gives CDR1 SQVTM, CDR2 ANQGSEA. The CDR3 length is 13 residues. V lost 6 bases, J lost 5 bases, and 8 bases stayed unmatched. CDR3 residues: CSVDRVWGDTQYF. Written as DNA, the CDR3 is TGCAGCGTCGACAGGGTCTGGGGAGATACGCAGTATTTT.

The chain combines TRBV7-2 with TRBJ2-7; D is possibly TRBD1 (6 bases). Trimming shortened V by 3 bases and J by 0 bases, and 21 bases separated the two germline ends. The germline CDR1 and CDR2 sequences are SGHTA and FQGNSA. This CDR3 is 18 amino acids long. CDR3 bases: TGTGCCAGCAGCTTCAAGGGGGACACACCTATTAGCTCCTACGAGCAGTACTTC. Translating it yields CASSFKGDTPISSYEQYF.

The rearrangement joins TRBV19 to TRBJ2-7, with 9 bases identical to TRBD1. The CDR3 extends over 15 amino acids. The germline V gene encodes CDR1 LNHDA and CDR2 SQIVND (reference sequence). V lost 8 bases and J lost 3; bases outside the gene matches: 11. Written as DNA, the CDR3 is TGTGCCAGTCGCCCCGGGACAGGGATCGGCTACGAGCAGTACTTC. This translates into CASRPGTGIGYEQYF.

This chain uses TRBV6-5 with TRBJ1-2; 9 bases are shared with TRBD1. Germline values: CDR1 MNHEY, CDR2 SVGAGI. The CDR3 is made up of 13 amino acids. V lost 9 bases and J lost 3; bases outside the gene matches: 5. CDR3 DNA: TGTGCCAGTAGGGACAGGGCTGACTATGGCTACACCTTC. Translated, it gives CASRDRADYGYTF.

This rearrangement joins TRBV5-1 to TRBJ2-7, with a possible D match to TRBD2 (6 bases). The V and J ends lost 3 bases and 2 bases respectively, with 12 bases between them. The CDR3 is 14 residues long. The germline V gene has CDR1 SGHRS and CDR2 YFSETQ. DNA for the CDR3: TGCGCCAGCAGCTCGGGGGACCGAGCCTACGAGCAGTACTTC. This translates into CASSSGDRAYEQYF.